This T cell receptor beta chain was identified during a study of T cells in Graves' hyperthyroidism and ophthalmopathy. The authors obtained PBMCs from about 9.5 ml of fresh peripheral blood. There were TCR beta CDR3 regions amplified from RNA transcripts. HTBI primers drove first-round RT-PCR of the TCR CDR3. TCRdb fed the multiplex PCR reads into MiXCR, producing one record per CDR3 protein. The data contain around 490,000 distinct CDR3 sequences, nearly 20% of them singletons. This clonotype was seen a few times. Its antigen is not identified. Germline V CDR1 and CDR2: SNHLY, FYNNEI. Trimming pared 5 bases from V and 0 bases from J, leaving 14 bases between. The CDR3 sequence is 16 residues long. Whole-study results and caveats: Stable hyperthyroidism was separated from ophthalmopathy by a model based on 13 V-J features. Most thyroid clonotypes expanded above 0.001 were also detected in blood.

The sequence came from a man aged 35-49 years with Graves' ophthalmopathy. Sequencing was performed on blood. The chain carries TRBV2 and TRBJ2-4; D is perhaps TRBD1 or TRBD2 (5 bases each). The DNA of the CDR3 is TGTGCCAGCAGTACCGACAGTCGGGAAGCCAAAAACATTCAGTACTTC. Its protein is CASSTDSREAKNIQYF.